These 24 T cell receptor beta chains originate from one sample sequenced in a study of CD8+ T cells in alopecia areata. It was cDNA, reverse transcribed from extracted RNA, that served as the sequencing template. The data were produced by immunoSEQ multiplex PCR, yet TCRdb's version contains in-frame clones alone and is incomplete. The table has 110,000 or so clones, more than 30% seen once. The specimen was CD4+ T cells sorted from blood. These receptors came from a human donor with alopecia areata.

This clone was counted between two and nine times. The chain joins TRBV28 to TRBJ1-1, with 8 bases identical to TRBD1. The ends lost 8 bases at V and 1 base at J; junction bases unmatched: 3. This CDR3 is 13 amino acids long. The germline CDR1 and CDR2 sequences are MDHEN and SYDVKM. This CDR3 is CASRGQGNTEAFF. Here the CDR3 DNA reads TGTGCCAGCCGTGGACAGGGGAACACTGAAGCTTTCTTT.

The CDR3 loop is CASSSRRAWGEQYF. The CDR3 DNA reads TGTGCCAGCAGCTCCCGTCGTGCTTGGGGCGAGCAGTACTTC. The chain employs TRBV7-2 and TRBJ2-7, with no clear D. Germline V CDR1 and CDR2: SGHTA, FQGNSA. The CDR3 length is 14 residues. V lost 4 bases to trimming and J lost 6 bases, with 16 bases between them.

The chain couples TRBV2 to TRBJ2-4; D may be TRBD1 or TRBD2 (5 bases each). CDR1 and CDR2 (germline): SNHLY, FYNNEI. This CDR3 comprises 15 residues. V gave up 3 bases and J gave up 0 bases, with 9 bases separating them. The CDR3 is CASSDEGLAKNIQYF. The CDR3 coding sequence is TGTGCCAGCAGTGATGAGGGGCTAGCCAAAAACATTCAGTACTTC.

This clone was counted a few times. The chain employs TRBV7-2 and TRBJ1-1; D might be TRBD1 (5 bases). Germline-derived CDR1 and CDR2 are SGHTA and FQGNSA. V lost 0 bases, J lost 6 bases, and 8 bases lay in between. The CDR3 is 13 amino acids. The CDR3: CASSLAEGAEAFF. The CDR3 DNA reads TGTGCCAGCAGCTTAGCGGAAGGGGCTGAAGCTTTCTTT.

This clone appeared a few times. This chain connects TRBV7-2 to TRBJ2-5; 7 bases fit TRBD1. V gave up 0 bases and J gave up 5 bases; unmatched junction bases: 3. This CDR3 is 14 amino acids long. Germline V gene lookup returns CDR1 SGHTA and CDR2 FQGNSA. The CDR3 is CASSLALQGETQYF. CDR3 bases: TGTGCCAGCAGCTTAGCGCTACAGGGGGAGACCCAGTACTTC. The full variable domain, with the rest looked up from reference TRBV7-2 and TRBJ2-5, is GAGVSQSPSNKVTEKGKDVELRCDPISGHTALYWYRQSLGQGLEFLIYFQGNSAPDKSGLPSDRFSAERTGGSVSTLTIQRTQQEDSAVYLCASSLALQGETQYFGPGTRLLVL.

The chain couples TRBV30 to TRBJ2-1; 10 nucleotides agree with TRBD2. Per germline, CDR1 GTSNPN and CDR2 SVGIG (reference sequence). With 2 bases clipped from V and 14 bases from J, the junction kept 6 bases outside the gene matches. CDR3 length equals 12 residues. The CDR3 reads CAWSRASGGEFF. DNA for the CDR3: TGTGCCTGGAGTCGAGCCAGCGGGGGGGAGTTCTTC.

This clone was seen a few times. The chain carries TRBV28 and TRBJ2-3; D is uncertain. Trimming removed 5 bases from V and 2 bases from J, with 5 bases in between. CDR1 and CDR2 from the germline V gene are MDHEN and SYDVKM. The CDR3 consists of 12 residues. In nucleotides, the CDR3 is TGTGCCAGCAGTCCGCCCACAGATACGCAGTATTTT. It encodes CASSPPTDTQYF.

This chain connects TRBV7-8 to TRBJ1-5; D uncertain. The CDR3 runs 16 residues. Trimming shortened V by 1 base and J by 0 bases, and 10 bases separated the two germline ends. The germline CDR1 and CDR2 sequences are SGHVS and FQNEAQ. The CDR3 reads CASSLERVFSNQPQHF. Here the CDR3 DNA reads TGTGCCAGCAGCTTAGAGAGGGTTTTTAGCAATCAGCCCCAGCATTTT.

This sequence joins TRBV30 and TRBJ2-7, with D perhaps TRBD2 (6 bases). V lost 2 bases and J lost 0, with 11 bases in between. The V gene's germline CDR1 is GTSNPN and CDR2 SVGIG (reference sequence). The CDR3 spans 14 residues. CDR3 in amino acids: CAWSSRGNSYEQYF. CDR3 DNA sequence: TGTGCCTGGAGTTCGCGCGGGAACTCCTACGAGCAGTACTTC.

In its sample, this clone was seen a few times. The chain has TRBV15 and TRBJ2-3, with 8 bases matching TRBD2. Germline CDR1 reads LNHNV; CDR2 reads YYDKDF (reference sequence). The CDR3 is made up of 17 amino acids. V lost 1 base to trimming and J lost 2 bases; unmatched junction nucleotides: 8. The CDR3 sequence is CATSRAGGALSTDTQYF. The CDR3 DNA is TGTGCCACCAGCAGAGCCGGGGGGGCCCTCTCCACAGATACGCAGTATTTT.

This clone turned up a few times. V gene TRBV29-1 combines with J gene TRBJ2-7, with 10 bases lining up with TRBD2. The trim removed 6 bases at V and 4 bases at J, leaving 6 bases unmatched. CDR3 length: 13 residues. The germline gives CDR1 SQVTM, CDR2 ANQGSEA. CDR3 loop: CSVTSGIEYEQYF. In nucleotides, the CDR3 is TGCAGCGTAACTAGCGGGATTGAGTACGAGCAGTACTTC.

This clone appeared a few times. This chain links TRBV29-1 with TRBJ1-2; no firm D call. The CDR3 sequence is 12 residues long. In germline, CDR1 is SQVTM, CDR2 ANQGSEA. V lost 3 bases to trimming and J lost 4 bases, with 9 bases between them. CDR3: CSVDFDTYGYTF. CDR3 nucleotide sequence: TGCAGCGTTGATTTCGATACCTATGGCTACACCTTC.

The gene calls are TRBV7-9 and TRBJ2-5; perhaps TRBD1 as D (6 bases). Trimming took 5 bases from V and 4 from J, leaving 17 bases between them. CDR1 and CDR2 from the germline V gene are SEHNR and FQNEAQ (reference sequence). The CDR3 is 15 amino acids. The CDR3 bases are TGTGCCAGCAGCCTAGGGGGTGGGGTGAGAGAGACCCAGTACTTC. Translation: CASSLGGGVRETQYF.

The chain is built from TRBV5-1 and TRBJ2-5, with D possibly TRBD2 on 6 matching bases. CDR3 length: 15 residues. V was pared by 0 bases and J by 0 bases, with 9 bases between. CDR1 is SGHRS and CDR2 is YFSETQ in the germline V gene. The CDR3 nucleotides are TGCGCCAGCAGCTTGGGAGGGAGGTACCAAGAGACCCAGTACTTC. Its protein product is CASSLGGRYQETQYF.

The chain links TRBV7-2 to TRBJ2-6; a possible D gene is TRBD1 (5 bases). Germline V gene data show CDR1 as SGHTA and CDR2 as FQGNSA. The length of the CDR3 is 15 residues. Trimming left V 3 bases short and J 1 base short, with 7 bases between. The CDR3 DNA is TGTGCCAGCAGCTTGACAGATTCTGGGGCCAACGTCCTGACTTTC. Translation: CASSLTDSGANVLTF.

This clone has only a few counts. The rearrangement joins TRBV29-1 to TRBJ2-7, with 8 bases that match TRBD1. Germline values: CDR1 SQVTM, CDR2 ANQGSEA. V lost 5 bases, J lost 6 bases, and 6 bases stayed unmatched. CDR3 length: 12 amino acids. In nucleotides, the CDR3 is TGCAGCGTTTATAGGACAGGGAGCGAGCAGTACTTC. It translates to CSVYRTGSEQYF.

CDR3 amino acids: CASSRGWAGPQHF. The CDR3 bases are TGTGCCAGCAGTCGAGGGTGGGCGGGGCCCCAGCATTTT. This sequence joins TRBV2 and TRBJ1-5; D gene uncertain. V lost 5 bases to trimming and J lost 9 bases, with 14 bases between them. The germline CDR1 and CDR2 sequences are SNHLY and FYNNEI. The CDR3 consists of 13 residues.

CDR3 loop: CATRVGTARGYGYTF. In DNA, the CDR3 is TGTGCCACCAGGGTAGGGACAGCTCGTGGCTATGGCTACACCTTC. V usage is TRBV15 and J usage is TRBJ1-2, with 7 nucleotides matching TRBD1. Germline loops: CDR1 LNHNV, CDR2 YYDKDF (reference sequence). The CDR3 spans 15 residues. J was trimmed by 4 bases and V by 6 bases; bases with no gene match: 11.

This rearrangement joins TRBV5-1 to TRBJ2-1; TRBD1 matches 7 bases. CDR3 length: 16 residues. Trimming took 4 bases from V and 7 from J; bases not matched to a gene: 14. Germline V gene lookup returns CDR1 SGHRS and CDR2 YFSETQ. The DNA of the CDR3 is TGCGCCAGCAGCCAATTATCCCGACAGGGTCGGAATGAGCAGTTCTTC. Encoded protein: CASSQLSRQGRNEQFF.

This clone showed up just a few times. The rearrangement links TRBV4-1 to TRBJ2-2; 7 bases are shared with TRBD1. Per germline, CDR1 MGHRA and CDR2 YSYEKL. This CDR3 spans 16 amino acids. The V and J ends lost 4 bases and 0 bases, in that order; junction bases with no gene match: 5. CDR3 nucleotides: TGCGCCAGCAGCCTCCGGACAGGCGCGAACACCGGGGAGCTGTTTTTT. Residues: CASSLRTGANTGELFF.

Comments on this clone: One junction end does not reproduce the germline sequence, and a read error may be involved. V usage is TRBV11-2 and J usage is TRBJ2-3, with 7 bases that match TRBD1. The CDR3 is made up of 13 amino acids. Germline V gene data show CDR1 as SGHAT and CDR2 as FQNNGV. CDR3 DNA: TGTGCCAGCAGCCGTGGCGGACAGGCGGCGAACCTCTTT. Translated: CASSRGGQAANLF.

Only a few counts were recorded for this clone. The chain links TRBV9 to TRBJ2-7, with D possibly called TRBD1 or TRBD2 (6 bases each). The CDR3 has 15 amino acids. The V and J ends lost 4 bases and 4 bases respectively, with 18 bases between them. CDR1 is SGDLS, CDR2 YYNGEE, per germline. The CDR3 coding sequence is TGTGCCAGCAGCCCCCAGGCCGGGGGCCCTTACGAGCAGTACTTC. This gives the protein CASSPQAGGPYEQYF.

This sequence joins TRBV5-1 and TRBJ2-3; possibly TRBD1 for D (6 bases). V lost 4 bases to trimming and J lost 6 bases, with 12 bases between them. This CDR3 is 13 amino acids long. CDR1 and CDR2 from the germline V gene are SGHRS and YFSETQ. CDR3 in amino acids: CASSIWGLDTQYF. CDR3 in DNA: TGCGCCAGCAGCATTTGGGGGCTTGATACGCAGTATTTT.

J is TRBJ2-2 and V is TRBV5-1; D remains unclear. The CDR3 length is 15 residues. Germline V gene lookup returns CDR1 SGHRS and CDR2 YFSETQ. V lost 6 bases and J 3 bases, leaving 15 bases between the germline ends. The CDR3 DNA reads TGCGCCAGCATCTCGAAGGGCGGCGACACCGGGGAGCTGTTTTTT. Translated, it gives CASISKGGDTGELFF.